The 16 T cell receptor beta chains below were found in one sample sequenced in a study of blood T cell repertoires in COVID-19. The data were produced by immunoSEQ multiplex PCR, yet TCRdb's version contains in-frame clones alone and is incomplete. The sample includes 45,000 to 55,000 clones, around 83% of them seen just once. Material: peripheral blood. Receptor source: a man aged 45-65 years with acute or convalescent COVID-19.

This chain links TRBV2 with TRBJ2-1, with 8 bases fitting TRBD2. Looked up from germline, CDR1 is SNHLY and CDR2 is FYNNEI. The CDR3 consists of 15 residues. V trimming: 8 bases; J trimming: 6 bases; junction bases outside the gene matches: 12. This CDR3 reads CASPRGEAGANEQFF. CDR3 DNA: TGTGCCAGCCCCAGGGGTGAAGCGGGGGCCAATGAGCAGTTCTTC.

The V and J genes are TRBV5-6 and TRBJ2-7, with unresolved D. The CDR3 length is 14 residues. CDR1 and CDR2 (germline): SGHDT, YYEEEE. Trimming cost V 4 bases and J 0 bases, with 11 bases left between them. DNA for the CDR3: TGTGCCAGCAGCCATGACTTGGACTCCTACGAGCAGTACTTC. Its translation: CASSHDLDSYEQYF.

This chain uses TRBV19 with TRBJ1-2; no definite D call. The CDR3 runs 12 residues. V dropped 4 bases and J dropped 7 bases, with 10 bases sitting between them. In germline, CDR1 is LNHDA, CDR2 SQIVND (reference sequence). This CDR3 is CASSTRGGGYTF. The CDR3 DNA is TGTGCCAGTAGTACCCGAGGAGGTGGCTACACCTTC.

The chain joins TRBV27 to TRBJ2-1; the match to TRBD2 covers 12 bases. CDR1 and CDR2 from the germline V gene are MNHEY and SMNVEV (reference sequence). CDR3 length equals 14 residues. V gave up 5 bases and J gave up 5 bases; unmatched junction bases: 1. The DNA of the CDR3 is TGTGCCAGCAGTCTAGCGGGGGGGGACAATGAGCAGTTCTTC. It encodes CASSLAGGDNEQFF.

The rearrangement uses TRBV20-1 and TRBJ2-2; D might be TRBD2 (5 bases). The CDR3 is 14 amino acids. The V and J ends lost 3 bases and 3 bases respectively, with 11 bases between them. Germline CDR1 and CDR2: DFQATT and SNEGSKA (reference sequence). The CDR3 coding sequence is TGCAGTGCTAGTAACCGGGGAGACACCGGGGAGCTGTTTTTT. Amino acids: CSASNRGDTGELFF.

The CDR3 DNA reads as TGTGCCAGCAGTAAGGGACAGGGGTTGGGGGATCAGCCCCAGCATTTT. Its translation: CASSKGQGLGDQPQHF. The genes are TRBV28 and TRBJ1-5; TRBD1 agrees at 10 bases. Trimming cost V 5 bases and J 5 bases; bases outside gene matches: 9. The germline V gene encodes CDR1 MDHEN and CDR2 SYDVKM. The CDR3 contains 16 residues.

This clone was seen only a few times. The chain combines TRBV15 with TRBJ1-2; a possible D gene is TRBD1 (6 bases). The CDR3 loop spans 15 amino acids. Trimming removed 1 base from V and 3 bases from J, with 12 bases in between. Germline values: CDR1 LNHNV, CDR2 YYDKDF (reference sequence). DNA for the CDR3: TGTGCCACCAGCAGAGCCCTGGGGGCCCACTATGGCTACACCTTC. It is translated as CATSRALGAHYGYTF.

The gene calls are TRBV6-5 and TRBJ1-5; D not certain. The CDR3 totals 14 residues. V lost 6 bases to trimming and J lost 10 bases, with 19 bases between them. CDR1 and CDR2 from the germline V gene are MNHEY and SVGAGI. Here the CDR3 DNA reads TGTGCCAGCAGCTCTCGGGGAAAGGAAAGTCCCCAGCATTTT. As protein: CASSSRGKESPQHF.

This clone has a handful of counts. This rearrangement joins TRBV13 to TRBJ1-3; TRBD1 agrees at 8 bases. There are 18 residues in the CDR3. CDR1 and CDR2 from the germline V gene are PRHDT and FYEKMQ (reference sequence). V dropped 5 bases and J dropped 3; count of bases not matched to a gene: 15. In DNA form, the CDR3 reads TGTGCCAGCAGCCATCCAGGGGGCTTAGAGGTCGGTGGAAACACCATATATTTT. Its translation is CASSHPGGLEVGGNTIYF.

The chain is built from TRBV7-6 and TRBJ2-1; 8 positions agree with TRBD2. J was trimmed by 9 bases and V by 5 bases; bases with no gene match: 9. Germline-derived CDR1 and CDR2 are SGHVS and FNYEAQ. The CDR3 has 14 residues. The CDR3 spells CASSPGTSPTEQFF. The CDR3 DNA is TGTGCCAGCAGCCCAGGGACTAGTCCAACTGAGCAGTTCTTC. Drawing the rest from reference TRBV7-6 and TRBJ2-1, the complete variable domain is GAGVSQSPRYKVTKRGQDVALRCDPISGHVSLYWYRQALGQGPEFLTYFNYEAQQDKSGLPNDRFSAERPEGSISTLTIQRTEQRDSAMYRCASSPGTSPTEQFFGPGTRLTVL.

CDR3 loop: CASSSLGGINIQYF. The CDR3 DNA reads as TGTGCCAGCAGCTCCCTGGGGGGGATAAACATTCAGTACTTC. The V and J genes are TRBV6-5 and TRBJ2-4, with 7 bases lining up with TRBD2. Germline values: CDR1 MNHEY, CDR2 SVGAGI. The CDR3 consists of 14 residues. The ends lost 6 bases at V and 6 bases at J; junction bases unmatched: 8.

This clone was recorded a few times. The chain combines TRBV10-1 with TRBJ2-2; a weak D match, TRBD2 (5 bases). Trimming cost V 6 bases and J 7 bases, with 6 bases left between them. There are 11 residues in the CDR3. CDR1 is WNHNN and CDR2 is SYGVQD in the germline V gene (reference sequence). The CDR3: CASRGSGELFF. The CDR3 coding sequence is TGCGCCAGCAGAGGGAGCGGGGAGCTGTTTTTT.

Here the CDR3 DNA reads TGTGCCAGCAGCTTATTGGGACTATACAATGAGCAGTTCTTC. It is translated as CASSLLGLYNEQFF. The V gene is TRBV7-2, the J gene TRBJ2-1; 7 bases agree with TRBD2. The CDR3 spans 14 residues. V was pared by 2 bases and J by 4 bases, with 2 bases of the junction left unmatched. Germline CDR1 is SGHTA and CDR2 is FQGNSA.

The V call is TRBV10-3, the J call TRBJ2-7; 9 nucleotides match TRBD1. The J segment lost 2 bases and the V segment lost 11 bases, leaving 7 bases of the junction unmatched. Germline CDR1 and CDR2: ENHRY and SYGVKD. The CDR3 extends over 13 amino acids. CDR3 coding DNA: TGTGCCGTCGGGACAGGGACCACCTACGAGCAGTACTTC. Translating it yields CAVGTGTTYEQYF.

The chain recombines TRBV2 with TRBJ2-1; 8 bases align to TRBD1. The CDR3 runs 13 residues. The V gene end was trimmed by 6 bases and the J gene end by 5 bases; junction bases not matched to a gene: 3. Germline assignment: CDR1 SNHLY and CDR2 FYNNEI. In DNA, the CDR3 is TGTGCCAGCAGGCGGACAGGGAACAATGAGCAGTTCTTC. This encodes CASRRTGNNEQFF. Drawing the rest from reference TRBV2 and TRBJ2-1, the complete variable domain is EPEVTQTPSHQVTQMGQEVILRCVPISNHLYFYWYRQILGQKVEFLVSFYNNEISEKSEIFDDQFSVERPDGSNFTLKIRSTKLEDSAMYFCASRRTGNNEQFFGPGTRLTVL.

The CDR3 DNA reads TGTGCCAGCAGCCAACGGCCGGGTGGTGAGACCCAGTACTTC. Protein: CASSQRPGGETQYF. J is TRBJ2-5 and V is TRBV4-2, with no clear D. This CDR3 spans 14 amino acids. From germline, CDR1 is LGHNA and CDR2 YNFKEQ. V was trimmed by 2 bases and J by 5 bases, leaving 12 bases between them.